This TCR beta chain came from a study of shared clonotypes between healthy human individuals. In the study overall: The composition of the donors was a couple of women and a few men aged 18 to 49. Study findings and constraints: Non-shared clonotypes had lower generation probabilities than those shared by all four donors.

Each PCR replicate from the sorted subsets contained 150 to 200 ng DNA, which is about 30,000 T cell genomes. Produced via immunoSEQ multiplex PCR; TCRdb's table is partial and in-frame only. The data contain roughly 2.5 million clones, roughly nine tenths of them seen just once; the ten biggest clones take up more than 0.12%. V lost 6 bases and J 5 bases, leaving 13 bases between the germline ends. This CDR3 has 14 amino acids. Germline CDR1 is WNHNN and CDR2 is SYGVQD (reference sequence). Comments on this clone: Its specificity is not known.

The J gene is TRBJ2-2, the V gene TRBV10-1; D is perhaps TRBD1 (5 bases). The TCR sequence derives from a man aged 18 to 29 in good health. The sample was naive CD4+ T cells sorted from blood. The subset: CD45RA+ positively selected. The CDR3 protein is CASSSVGLTGELFF. The CDR3, as DNA: TGCGCCAGCAGCTCCGTGGGGCTAACCGGGGAGCTGTTTTTT.